Shown below are 23 T cell receptor beta chains from a single sample sequenced in a study of OX40 agonist ivuxolimab in advanced cancers. This table comes from immunoSEQ multiplex PCR, and its TCRdb copy is limited to in-frame clones, with some not included. The sample carries 85,000 to 100,000 clones, 93% recorded once. Sequencing used CD4+ or CD8+ T cells sorted from blood, obtained in a trial of the OX40 agonist ivuxolimab. The receptors shown here come from an adult with an advanced solid tumor such as melanoma, head and neck, liver or kidney cancer.

This chain connects TRBV25-1 to TRBJ2-5, with 11 positions matching TRBD2. Germline-derived CDR1 and CDR2 are MGHDK and SYGVNS. Trimming cost V 6 bases and J 1 base; bases outside gene matches: 10. The CDR3 extends over 17 amino acids. The CDR3 sequence is CASSGAGLAVPQETQYF. The CDR3, as DNA: TGTGCCAGCAGCGGAGCGGGACTAGCGGTGCCCCAAGAGACCCAGTACTTC.

V is TRBV2 and J is TRBJ2-2, with a possible D match to TRBD1 (6 bases). CDR3 length: 14 residues. Germline CDR1 and CDR2: SNHLY and FYNNEI. V gave up 5 bases and J gave up 4 bases, with 11 bases separating them. The CDR3 region is CASSNRVITGELFF. The CDR3 DNA reads TGTGCCAGCAGTAACAGGGTTATCACCGGGGAGCTGTTTTTT.

The chain links TRBV28 to TRBJ2-2; TRBD2 aligns across 12 bases. From germline, CDR1 is MDHEN and CDR2 SYDVKM. V shed 4 bases and J 0 bases; nucleotides not matched to a gene: 9. The CDR3 totals 19 residues. The CDR3 DNA reads as TGTGCCAGCAGTTCCCCCCGACTAGCGGGGGCCACGAACACCGGGGAGCTGTTTTTT. Protein: CASSSPRLAGATNTGELFF.

The chain recombines TRBV2 with TRBJ2-3, with TRBD2 as a possible D gene (5 bases). Germline-derived CDR1 and CDR2 are SNHLY and FYNNEI. CDR3 length equals 14 residues. The V end lost 5 bases, the J end lost 4 bases, and 13 bases lay between the germline ends. Here the CDR3 DNA reads TGTGCCAGCAGTCGGACCGGGCGGGCAGATACGCAGTATTTT. This codes for CASSRTGRADTQYF. The whole variable domain, remainder taken from reference TRBV2 and TRBJ2-3, is EPEVTQTPSHQVTQMGQEVILRCVPISNHLYFYWYRQILGQKVEFLVSFYNNEISEKSEIFDDQFSVERPDGSNFTLKIRSTKLEDSAMYFCASSRTGRADTQYFGPGTRLTVL.

This clone occurred a few times. The genes are TRBV11-1 and TRBJ2-3; TRBD1 aligns across 10 bases. The V gene end was trimmed by 5 bases and the J gene end by 10 bases; junction bases not matched to a gene: 3. Germline CDR1 reads SGHAT; CDR2 reads FQDESV (reference sequence). The CDR3 sequence is 12 residues long. CDR3 coding DNA: TGTGCCAGCAGCCACGACAGGGGGCCGCAGTATTTT. Its protein is CASSHDRGPQYF.

CDR3 coding DNA: TGTGCCAGCAGTGCCAGGGGGCAATCCAACGAGCAGTACTTC. Amino acid sequence: CASSARGQSNEQYF. This chain connects TRBV28 to TRBJ2-7; 8 nucleotides agree with TRBD1. The CDR3 runs 14 residues. Trimming removed 5 bases from V and 5 bases from J; junction bases left unmatched: 8. Germline V gene lookup returns CDR1 MDHEN and CDR2 SYDVKM.

This chain joins TRBV4-3 and TRBJ1-1; D is undetermined. Germline assignment: CDR1 LGHNA and CDR2 YSLEER. This CDR3 is built from 14 residues. V lost 2 bases and J 1 base, leaving 8 bases between the germline ends. The CDR3 here is CASSQYMGNTEAFF. Here the CDR3 DNA reads TGCGCCAGCAGCCAATATATGGGGAACACTGAAGCTTTCTTT.

The chain links TRBV6-5 to TRBJ1-1; tentative D call: TRBD1 (5 bases). CDR3 length equals 15 residues. Germline CDR1 MNHEY, CDR2 SVGAGI. Trimming pared 6 bases from V and 1 base from J, leaving 15 bases between. CDR3: CASSPAVGENTEAFF. In DNA, the CDR3 is TGTGCCAGCAGCCCGGCCGTGGGGGAGAACACTGAAGCTTTCTTT.

The CDR3 loop is CASSPLGEGRGEQFF. For the CDR3, the DNA is TGTGCCAGCAGCCCCTTGGGGGAGGGCCGAGGTGAGCAGTTCTTC. V gene TRBV14 combines with J gene TRBJ2-1; 7 bases are a match to TRBD2. The CDR3 runs to 15 residues. V trimming: 4 bases; J trimming: 9 bases; junction bases outside the gene matches: 12. Germline V gene sequence: CDR1 SGHDN, CDR2 FVKESK.

The rearrangement uses TRBV12-5 and TRBJ2-1; 10 nucleotides align to TRBD2. The trim removed 6 bases at V and 7 bases at J, leaving 6 bases unmatched. This CDR3 is built from 14 residues. Germline V CDR1 and CDR2: LGHNT, FRNRAP. The CDR3 DNA reads as TGTGCTAGTGGCCATAGCGGGAGGTGGAATGAGCAGTTCTTC. Translation gives CASGHSGRWNEQFF.

CDR3 residues: CASSGIQFNQPQHF. CDR3 bases: TGTGCCAGCAGTGGAATACAGTTTAATCAGCCCCAGCATTTT. V usage is TRBV6-1 and J usage is TRBJ1-5; D uncertain. The germline V and J ends were trimmed by 4 bases and 4 bases, with 11 bases remaining between them. The CDR3 contains 14 residues. Germline V gene lookup returns CDR1 MNHNS and CDR2 SASEGT.

The rearrangement joins TRBV10-3 to TRBJ1-3, with D uncertain. V shed 3 bases and J shed 8 bases, with 20 bases lying between them. The CDR3 runs 16 residues. From germline, CDR1 is ENHRY and CDR2 SYGVKD. CDR3 region: CAISERREELGHTIYF. CDR3 nucleotide sequence: TGTGCCATCAGTGAAAGAAGAGAGGAACTCGGACACACCATATATTTT.

The chain links TRBV6-5 to TRBJ1-5; D is uncertain. CDR1 is MNHEY, CDR2 SVGAGI, per germline. The V and J ends lost 0 bases and 7 bases respectively, with 10 bases between them. This CDR3 is 14 amino acids long. CDR3 residues: CASSYSRWNQPQHF. Here the CDR3 DNA reads TGTGCCAGCAGTTACTCGAGATGGAACCAGCCCCAGCATTTT.

This clone was seen only once. This chain connects TRBV27 to TRBJ1-4, with 7 bases matching TRBD1. Germline trimming cut 5 bases from V and 0 bases from J; bases unmatched to any gene: 6. CDR1 is MNHEY, CDR2 SMNVEV, per germline (reference sequence). This CDR3 region has 16 residues. The CDR3 loop reads CASSTLGGSTNEKLFF. In nucleotides, the CDR3 is TGTGCCAGCAGTACCTTAGGGGGCTCAACTAATGAAAAACTGTTTTTT.

The rearrangement uses TRBV18 and TRBJ2-1, with TRBD2 matching over 10 bases. Unmatched junction bases numbered 13, after V lost 3 bases and J lost 8 bases. This CDR3 comprises 17 residues. In germline, CDR1 is KGHSH, CDR2 LQKENI. CDR3 residues: CASSPPGRLAGVYEQFF. The CDR3 bases are TGTGCCAGCTCACCCCCGGGGAGGCTAGCGGGAGTTTATGAGCAGTTCTTC.

The V call is TRBV5-1, the J call TRBJ1-6, with D unclear. The CDR3 is made up of 13 amino acids. With 0 bases removed from V and 10 bases from J, the gap between germline ends came to 8 bases. Germline V CDR1 and CDR2: SGHRS, YFSETQ. CDR3 sequence reads: CASSLDIPSPLHF. The CDR3 nucleotides are TGCGCCAGCAGCTTGGATATTCCCTCACCCCTCCACTTT.

This clone showed up just once. V gene TRBV7-3 combines with J gene TRBJ2-1, with 9 positions matching TRBD2. Germline CDR1 reads SGHTA; CDR2 reads FQGTGA. CDR3 length equals 15 residues. J was trimmed by 3 bases and V by 5 bases; bases with no gene match: 5. The CDR3 DNA reads TGTGCCAGCAGCCCACGACTAGCGGACTACAATGAGCAGTTCTTC. This gives the protein CASSPRLADYNEQFF.

V usage is TRBV25-1 and J usage is TRBJ1-1; the match to TRBD1 covers 7 bases. The CDR3 has 13 residues. After removal of 4 bases from V and 1 base from J, the junction contained 0 bases not matched to a gene. Per germline, CDR1 MGHDK and CDR2 SYGVNS. CDR3 in DNA: TGTGCCAGCAGTGGACAGGGGAACACTGAAGCTTTCTTT. It is translated as CASSGQGNTEAFF.

V usage is TRBV5-6 and J usage is TRBJ2-2; D not certain. CDR1 and CDR2 from the germline V gene are SGHDT and YYEEEE. Between the trimmed V and J ends, which lost 0 bases and 5 bases, there was a span of 5 bases. This CDR3 comprises 13 residues. The CDR3 loop is CASSLAPTGELFF. DNA of the CDR3: TGTGCCAGCAGCTTGGCCCCAACCGGGGAGCTGTTTTTT.

The chain recombines TRBV5-1 with TRBJ2-2; D is unresolved. The ends were cut back, 0 bases at V and 5 bases at J, with 5 bases in the middle. CDR1 is SGHRS, CDR2 YFSETQ, per germline. CDR3 size: 13 residues. The CDR3, as DNA: TGCGCCAGCAGCTTGGGGCAGACCGGGGAGCTGTTTTTT. Amino acids: CASSLGQTGELFF.

The chain links TRBV5-5 to TRBJ1-4; possible D gene TRBD1, 6 bases. Per germline, CDR1 SGHKS and CDR2 YYEKEE (reference sequence). Deletions cut 0 bases from V and 3 bases from J, with 12 bases between. This CDR3 contains 16 residues. For the CDR3, the DNA is TGTGCCAGCAGCTTGGCAGCGGGACATTCTAATGAAAAACTGTTTTTT. Its protein product is CASSLAAGHSNEKLFF.

V gene TRBV11-2 combines with J gene TRBJ2-7; 13 bases match TRBD2. Germline V gene lookup returns CDR1 SGHAT and CDR2 FQNNGV. V was pared by 2 bases and J by 2 bases, with 12 bases of the junction left unmatched. CDR3 length: 19 residues. This CDR3 is CASSLIPGKLAGGPYEQYV. DNA of the CDR3: TGTGCCAGCAGCTTAATTCCCGGAAAACTAGCGGGAGGGCCCTACGAGCAGTACGTC.

The gene calls are TRBV6-1 and TRBJ2-1; TRBD2 aligns across 7 bases. With 6 bases clipped from V and 6 bases from J, the junction kept 11 bases outside the gene matches. The CDR3 consists of 15 residues. Germline CDR1 reads MNHNS; CDR2 reads SASEGT. The CDR3 DNA follows: TGTGCCAGCAGGGTTCTAGCGGACCACTTCAATGAGCAGTTCTTC. This translates into CASRVLADHFNEQFF.